This T cell receptor (beta chain) was captured by sequencing in a study of T-cell reconstitution after alpha-beta-depleted transplantation in children. Concerning this clonotype itself: The antigen is unknown.

The study, taken as a whole, reports: It was surviving recipient T cells and thymic progenitors that gave some patients high TCRbeta diversity at day 60. After one year, T-cell counts and TCRbeta diversity mostly came from new T cells.

The authors prepared the TCRbeta library with unique molecular identifiers. Each CDR3 protein gets one entry after TCRdb re-called the PCR reads with MiXCR. Of just under 250,000 distinct CDR3 sequences detected, 20% to 30% appear once; the ten largest clones hold about 2.5%. V was pared by 6 bases and J by 3 bases, with 9 bases of the junction left unmatched. Germline V gene lookup returns CDR1 SGHRS and CDR2 YFSETQ. The CDR3 is 17 amino acids. This clonotype was obtained from a girl aged 2-10 years with Fanconi anemia, due to receive a stem cell transplant. The chain recombines TRBV5-1 with TRBJ2-1, with 13 bases lining up with TRBD2. Material: PBMCs, obtained before TCRalphabeta/CD19-depleted stem cell transplant. CDR3 nucleotides: TGCGCCAGCAACTGGGGACTAGCGGGATTAGACTACAATGAGCAGTTCTTC. Translated: CASNWGLAGLDYNEQFF.